This note documents a single T cell receptor beta chain sequence. Its antigen is currently not known. Nothing much larger sits one base from this clone, and base qualities are not available. The immunoSEQ Assay, a bias-controlled multiplex PCR, was used to amplify TCRbeta CDR3 regions from genomic DNA. As for the authors' bioinformatics: The number of nucleated cells in each sample was estimated from the amplification of reference gene primers within the assay. To quantify the absolute abundance of each unique TCRbeta CDR3 rearrangement, sequence reads were collapsed and filtered. Productive Simpson clonality was computed per sample as the square root of Simpson's diversity index over productive rearrangements. TCRdb took this table from immuneACCESS and kept in-frame rearrangements with V and J called. Such tables lack part of the clones; where checked against another copy, unresolved V genes explain under half of the gap, and the rest is unexplained. Clone size and the V and J calls come from that table; the DNA yielded D and trimming. This sample has fewer than 300,000 clones in its table, and more than 70% of those were observed once. The ten top clones hold less than 4% of the sample.

The collaborating institutions used their own protocols to collect whole blood in K2EDTA tubes. For TCRbeta analysis, collaborators shipped samples as frozen whole blood, isolated PBMCs, or DNA extracted from either of those sample types. For this chain, trimming is 9 bases at the V end and 10 bases at the J end, and the number of junction bases without a gene match is 13. The germline V gene gives CDR1 as KGHDR and CDR2 as SFDVKD. Including the terminal cysteine and phenylalanine, the CDR3 comprises 15 residues. Only CDR3 DNA remains: 45 bases, in frame from the first base. The entry originates in a study of blood T cell repertoires in COVID-19 (dated by TCRdb to about 2020). For context, the study as a whole: The collaborator samples originated in the United States, Italy and Spain and spanned the acute and convalescent phases of COVID-19. The dataset comprised deeply sampled blood TCRbeta repertoires from subjects exposed to, actively infected with, or recovered from COVID-19. The repertoires were released in a freely available public database meant as a resource for research on the immune response to SARS-CoV-2. HLA class I and class II types, where available, came from metadata supplied by the sample provider rather than from assay-based typing. The samples were drawn from the first 160 participants of the ongoing ImmuneRACE study and from more than 1,000 subjects provided by 6 global collaborators. The prospective study material was composed of cDNA or gDNA derived from T cells, B-cell-depleted T cells, or PBMCs. A de-identified subject ID, COVID-19 status, age in years and sex were almost always included in the sample metadata.

Study-level results and caveats: How much clinical and demographic metadata was included differed by source and by participant, and the metadata was provided uncurated.

The rearranged chain carries TRBV24-1 and TRBJ2-1; the central 11 bases match TRBD2. This TCR derives from a woman younger than 30 with acute or convalescent COVID-19. Sequencing was carried out using peripheral blood. The CDR3 in this case is CATRPVAGGPREQFF. The nucleotides read TGTGCCACCCGGCCTGTAGCGGGAGGGCCTCGGGAGCAGTTCTTC.